What follows describes a single T cell receptor (beta chain). Its specificity is unknown. From germline, CDR1 is SGDLS and CDR2 YYNGEE. V was cut by 0 bases and J by 8 bases, with 8 bases left in between. This CDR3 is built from 12 residues. This sample was included in a study of cytomegalovirus exposure and HLA in healthy donors. Study context: Findings of an earlier analysis included under 140 million unique TCR beta sequences from 200 million or so T cells.

Whole-study results and caveats: Later analysis identified about 15,000 TCR beta sequences associated with HLA alleles, using a false discovery rate threshold of 0.05. Later genetic work tied a missense DCLRE1C variant to beta-chain V and J trimming. Links to common viral pathogens appeared, in a later analysis, for several of the most significant clusters.

60 Vbeta and 13 Jbeta primers were used in PCR. Sequencing used immunoSEQ multiplex PCR; TCRdb keeps in-frame clones, though not all of them. The data contain 100,000 to 150,000 clones, 65% to 90% of them singletons. This chain connects TRBV9 to TRBJ1-2; unclear D gene. This clonotype was sampled from a man over 45 in good health and CMV-seronegative. Sequenced sample: PBMCs. This CDR3 is CASSVEVGGYTF. The CDR3 nucleotides are TGTGCCAGCAGCGTAGAGGTGGGCGGCTACACCTTC.